This T cell receptor beta chain was sequenced during a study of OX40 agonist ivuxolimab in advanced cancers. Study context: The patients got ivuxolimab, which is an agonistic anti-OX40 (CD134) antibody. Prior therapy, whether anti-PD-1, anti-PD-L1 or anti-CTLA-4, was allowed, and roughly 40% had some. Hepatocellular carcinoma, melanoma, renal cell or head and neck cancer affected the dose-escalation patients.

Sequenced by immunoSEQ multiplex PCR; TCRdb stores in-frame clones only, minus some. This table holds 80,000 to 100,000 clones, less than 90% found once. It was autoimmune disease history or systemic immunosuppression that excluded patients. Germline CDR1 and CDR2: SGHTA and FQGNSA. CDR3 length: 15 residues. Trimming cost V 5 bases and J 5 bases, with 18 bases left between them. This clone is a singleton in its sample. This clonotype was sampled from an adult with an advanced solid tumor such as melanoma, head and neck, liver or kidney cancer. The chain employs TRBV7-2 and TRBJ1-2; TRBD1 is a possible D gene (6 bases). The sequencing here drew on CD4+ or CD8+ T cells sorted from blood, taken in a trial of the OX40 agonist ivuxolimab. Written as DNA, the CDR3 is TGTGCCAGCAGCCGCGGGGGCCTGTCTGGATATGGCTACACCTTC. It yields the protein CASSRGGLSGYGYTF.